This TCR beta chain was recovered during a study of blood T cell repertoires in COVID-19. The wider study: Donors in the United States, Italy and Spain gave samples during acute or convalescent COVID-19. In each case, the material was cDNA or gDNA derived from T cells, B-cell-depleted T cells, or PBMCs.

There are a few counts of this clone. CDR1 is LNHDA, CDR2 SQIVND, per germline (reference sequence). The V gene end was trimmed by 3 bases and the J gene end by 2 bases; junction bases not matched to a gene: 3. This CDR3 has 14 amino acids. As originally analysed: Amplification from reference gene primers served as the basis for estimated nucleated cell counts. Some clones are missing from TCRdb's copy, which holds only in-frame ones; the method was immunoSEQ multiplex PCR. The D gene and trimming were derived from the DNA, and the V and J assignments and clone size from that table. The sample yields 150,000 or so clones, roughly 78% seen once.

V gene TRBV19 combines with J gene TRBJ2-7; the match to TRBD1 covers 8 bases. The source of this sequence is a human donor with acute or convalescent COVID-19. The donor label of this sample is uncertain. Sequenced input: peripheral blood. The CDR3 loop is CASSIEDRAYEQYF. CDR3 in DNA: TGTGCCAGTAGTATCGAGGACAGGGCCTACGAGCAGTACTTC.